These 5 T cell receptor beta chains share one sample of origin, sequenced in a study of blood T cell repertoires in COVID-19. Here immunoSEQ multiplex PCR was the method, and the copy in TCRdb shows in-frame clones only, minus some. The profile covers 150,000 or so clones, with 80% to 90% appearing a single time and 10% to 15% taken by the ten largest. Source material: peripheral blood. All receptors derive from a man younger than 35 with COVID-19, enrolled during active disease.

The chain couples TRBV11-2 to TRBJ2-5; TRBD1 agrees at 8 bases. The V segment lost 1 base and the J segment 5 bases; nucleotides outside the gene matches: 9. Germline CDR1 reads SGHAT; CDR2 reads FQNNGV. The CDR3 consists of 16 residues. The CDR3 sequence: CASSLVHRGWRETQYF. For the CDR3, the DNA is TGTGCCAGCAGCTTAGTACACAGGGGGTGGCGGGAGACCCAGTACTTC.

The chain has TRBV7-2 and TRBJ1-1; D uncertain. The CDR3 is 14 amino acids. Per germline, CDR1 SGHTA and CDR2 FQGNSA. Trimming cost V 5 bases and J 1 base, with 11 bases left between them. DNA for the CDR3: TGTGCCAGCAGCCCATGGGCCGGGAACACTGAAGCTTTCTTT. It is translated as CASSPWAGNTEAFF.

This sequence joins TRBV28 and TRBJ1-1; D unclear. The ends were cut back, 10 bases at V and 6 bases at J, with 15 bases in the middle. This CDR3 comprises 12 residues. Germline V gene lookup returns CDR1 MDHEN and CDR2 SYDVKM. The CDR3 DNA sequence: TGTGCCACCCTGACACGGAAACCTGAAGCTTTCTTT. This codes for CATLTRKPEAFF.

The J gene is TRBJ2-7, the V gene TRBV27; D is perhaps TRBD1 (6 bases). Germline CDR1 reads MNHEY; CDR2 reads SMNVEV (reference sequence). This CDR3 region has 16 residues. The ends were cut back, 5 bases at V and 2 bases at J, with 19 bases in the middle. The CDR3 DNA reads as TGTGCCAGCAGTGCCTCATCAGGGGAAGAAACCTACGAGCAGTACTTC. Its protein product is CASSASSGEETYEQYF.

The genes are TRBV27 and TRBJ2-1; D may be TRBD2 (5 bases). The V and J ends lost 5 bases and 10 bases respectively, with 18 bases between them. Germline CDR1 and CDR2: MNHEY and SMNVEV (reference sequence). This CDR3 is built from 14 residues. This CDR3 reads CASSPLGGRIEQFF. Written as DNA, the CDR3 is TGTGCCAGCAGTCCCCTTGGAGGAAGAATCGAGCAGTTCTTC.